This T cell receptor (beta chain) was sequenced for a study of cytomegalovirus exposure and HLA in healthy donors. CDR1 and CDR2 from the germline V gene are MNHEY and SMNVEV (reference sequence). This CDR3 contains 14 residues. The V gene lost 5 bases and the J gene lost 8 bases, with 18 bases spanning the gap. The PCR employed 60 Vbeta primers together with 13 Jbeta primers. The data were produced by immunoSEQ multiplex PCR, yet TCRdb's version contains in-frame clones alone and is incomplete. The sample lists under 200,000 clones, 75% to 90% occurring once. V is TRBV27 and J is TRBJ1-1, with D possibly matching TRBD1 (6 bases). The receptor's source is a woman aged 45-60 years in good health and CMV-seropositive. Input material: PBMCs. In nucleotides, the CDR3 is TGTGCCAGCAGTCCCCTCGGAGGACAGATAGAAGCTTTCTTT. It encodes CASSPLGGQIEAFF.